The 15 T cell receptor beta chains reported below all come from one sample, sequenced in a study of shared clonotypes between healthy human individuals. Measured with immunoSEQ multiplex PCR; TCRdb has only the in-frame clones, and not every one. Here the sample spans around 1.6 million clones, nearly 99% being singletons. Material: naive CD4+ T cells sorted from blood. The subset was: CD45RA+ positively selected. The receptors come from a man aged 25 to 40 in good health.

The CDR3 DNA follows: TGTGCCAGCAGTTTTCGGCTAGCGGGAGCCCCATACAATGAGCAGTTCTTC. It is translated as CASSFRLAGAPYNEQFF. The chain combines TRBV27 with TRBJ2-1, with 10 bases fitting TRBD2. The ends lost 3 bases at V and 4 bases at J; junction bases unmatched: 9. Germline V CDR1 and CDR2: MNHEY, SMNVEV (reference sequence). The CDR3 is made up of 17 amino acids.

The chain combines TRBV7-2 with TRBJ2-2, with D uncertain. V lost 10 bases to trimming and J lost 0 bases, with 12 bases between them. Germline V gives CDR1 SGHTA, CDR2 FQGNSA. The CDR3 consists of 14 residues. CDR3: CATLRWANTGELFF. DNA of the CDR3: TGTGCCACCCTGAGGTGGGCGAACACCGGGGAGCTGTTTTTT.

The chain carries TRBV2 and TRBJ1-2; tentatively, D is TRBD1 (6 bases). The CDR3 consists of 15 residues. Germline V gene data show CDR1 as SNHLY and CDR2 as FYNNEI. The V gene lost 6 bases and the J gene lost 0 bases, with 14 bases spanning the gap. The CDR3 reads CASRGGQNPNYGYTF. CDR3 coding DNA: TGTGCCAGCAGGGGCGGACAGAACCCTAACTATGGCTACACCTTC.

The chain couples TRBV7-9 to TRBJ1-2, with a tentative D call TRBD1 (6 bases). V was pared by 2 bases and J by 8 bases, with 12 bases between. The CDR3 consists of 13 residues. Germline V gene sequence: CDR1 SEHNR, CDR2 FQNEAQ (reference sequence). The CDR3 protein is CASSLIEGGGYTF. The CDR3 region has the DNA TGTGCCAGCAGCTTAATCGAGGGGGGCGGCTACACCTTC.

CDR3 amino acids: CASSPAGLETQYF. For the CDR3, the DNA is TGTGCCAGCAGTCCGGCAGGGTTGGAGACCCAGTACTTC. This chain connects TRBV7-2 to TRBJ2-5; possibly TRBD1 for D (5 bases). This CDR3 is 13 amino acids long. Germline V gene lookup returns CDR1 SGHTA and CDR2 FQGNSA. Trimming pared 6 bases from V and 5 bases from J, leaving 13 bases between.

The V and J genes are TRBV2 and TRBJ2-6; D could derive from TRBD1 or TRBD2 (5 bases each). V was trimmed by 4 bases and J by 0 bases, leaving 10 bases between them. Looked up from germline, CDR1 is SNHLY and CDR2 is FYNNEI. CDR3 length: 16 residues. CDR3: CASSGDGASGANVLTF. Here the CDR3 DNA reads TGTGCCAGCAGTGGGGACGGGGCCTCTGGGGCCAACGTCCTGACTTTC.

The DNA for the CDR3 is TGTGCCAGCAGCTACCAATCTGGGGAGCAGTACTTC. This translates into CASSYQSGEQYF. The J gene is TRBJ2-7, the V gene TRBV7-9, with D unclear. V lost 4 bases and J 7 bases, leaving 11 bases between the germline ends. The CDR3 covers 12 residues. The germline V gene has CDR1 SEHNR and CDR2 FQNEAQ (reference sequence).

The genes are TRBV5-1 and TRBJ2-7; either TRBD1 or TRBD2 may fit D (5 bases each). CDR1 and CDR2 from the germline V gene are SGHRS and YFSETQ. Between the trimmed V and J ends, which lost 4 bases and 7 bases, there was a span of 24 bases. The CDR3 loop spans 16 amino acids. The CDR3 region is CASSPPGPGPLEEQYF. The CDR3 coding sequence is TGCGCCAGCAGCCCACCGGGTCCGGGACCGCTTGAGGAGCAGTACTTC.

The V gene is TRBV5-1, the J gene TRBJ1-2, with 12 bases fitting TRBD1. The V and J ends lost 0 bases and 2 bases, in that order; junction bases with no gene match: 8. This CDR3 is 18 amino acids long. In germline, CDR1 is SGHRS, CDR2 YFSETQ. Written as DNA, the CDR3 is TGCGCCAGCAGCTTGGTTCCGGGACAGGGGGCCAACAACTATGGCTACACCTTC. This encodes CASSLVPGQGANNYGYTF. Variable domain in full (rest from reference TRBV5-1 and TRBJ1-2): KAGVTQTPRYLIKTRGQQVTLSCSPISGHRSVSWYQQTPGQGLQFLFEYFSETQRNKGNFPGRFSGRQFSNSRSEMNVSTLELGDSALYLCASSLVPGQGANNYGYTFGSGTRLTVV.

This chain connects TRBV16 to TRBJ1-2; the D gene is possibly TRBD1 (5 bases). Germline CDR1 is KGHSY and CDR2 is FQNENV. With 2 bases removed from V and 7 bases from J, the gap between germline ends came to 11 bases. The CDR3 covers 13 residues. The CDR3 sequence: CASSQRGFGGYTF. Written as DNA, the CDR3 is TGTGCCAGCAGCCAACGGGGGTTCGGTGGCTACACCTTC.

The J gene is TRBJ2-2, the V gene TRBV6-4, with TRBD2 matching 8 bases. CDR1 and CDR2 (germline): MRHNA, SNTAGT. The CDR3 covers 17 residues. Losses at the gene ends were 4 bases for V and 6 bases for J; bases not matched to a gene: 13. CDR3 sequence: CASSAEALLAGSGELFF. The DNA of the CDR3 is TGTGCCAGCAGTGCCGAAGCGCTATTAGCGGGATCCGGGGAGCTGTTTTTT.

The chain is built from TRBV5-4 and TRBJ2-7; 9 nucleotides match TRBD1. V was clipped by 4 bases and J by 4 bases; unmatched bases: 12. This CDR3 contains 16 residues. Looked up from germline, CDR1 is SGHNT and CDR2 is YYREEE (reference sequence). Here the CDR3 reads CASSPGQGLARYEQYF. In DNA, the CDR3 is TGTGCCAGCAGCCCCGGACAGGGGTTGGCTAGGTACGAGCAGTACTTC.

The gene calls are TRBV19 and TRBJ2-4; TRBD1 is a possible D gene (6 bases). CDR1 is LNHDA, CDR2 SQIVND, per germline (reference sequence). The CDR3 runs to 15 residues. Deletions cut 6 bases from V and 5 bases from J, with 17 bases between. For the CDR3, the DNA is TGTGCCAGTAGCTTTGTCCGGGACACCCAAAACATTCAGTACTTC. Its protein is CASSFVRDTQNIQYF.

The V call is TRBV28, the J call TRBJ2-7, with TRBD2 matching 7 bases. The germline CDR1 and CDR2 sequences are MDHEN and SYDVKM. CDR3 length: 14 amino acids. Losses at the gene ends were 6 bases for V and 2 bases for J; bases not matched to a gene: 7. As DNA, the CDR3 is TGTGCCAGCAGCATCCTGGGGGGGGCCTACGAGCAGTACTTC. As protein: CASSILGGAYEQYF.

This rearrangement joins TRBV18 to TRBJ2-7; a possible D gene is TRBD2 (5 bases). The CDR3 has 13 residues. Germline CDR1 is KGHSH and CDR2 is LQKENI. The V end was cut by 4 bases, the J end by 5 bases, with 12 bases between. The DNA for the CDR3 is TGTGCCAGCTCACTAAGGGCGGAGGACGAGCAGTACTTC. It specifies CASSLRAEDEQYF.